This record looks at one TCR beta chain sequence and its context. These data originate in a study of CD8+CD57+ T cells in acquired aplastic anemia. Across the whole study: An average of about 3.4 ug of DNA was obtained from sorted CD4+ and CD8+ cells.

Using genomic DNA as the template, TCR beta VDJ and CDR3 profiling was carried out. From the reads, TCRdb called clonotypes with MiXCR, one entry per CDR3 protein. The sample yields about 180,000 distinct CDR3 sequences, 45% to 55% seen once. Patients included in sequencing had previously demonstrated CD8+CD57+ cell expansion by flow cytometry. Patients were untreated when blood was sampled. The sample taken for sequencing was sorted CD4+, CD8+, or CD8+CD57+ T cells (not recorded which) from PBMCs. The sequence derives from a human donor with aplastic anemia.

The DNA of the CDR3 is TGTGCCAGCAGCCCCCTGGGGAGGGGCATCACAGATACGCAGTATTTT. It encodes CASSPLGRGITDTQYF. The chain links TRBV7-6 to TRBJ2-3; 7 bases fit TRBD2. The CDR3 runs to 16 residues. Germline loops: CDR1 SGHVS, CDR2 FNYEAQ. V gave up 5 bases and J gave up 2 bases; unmatched junction bases: 10.